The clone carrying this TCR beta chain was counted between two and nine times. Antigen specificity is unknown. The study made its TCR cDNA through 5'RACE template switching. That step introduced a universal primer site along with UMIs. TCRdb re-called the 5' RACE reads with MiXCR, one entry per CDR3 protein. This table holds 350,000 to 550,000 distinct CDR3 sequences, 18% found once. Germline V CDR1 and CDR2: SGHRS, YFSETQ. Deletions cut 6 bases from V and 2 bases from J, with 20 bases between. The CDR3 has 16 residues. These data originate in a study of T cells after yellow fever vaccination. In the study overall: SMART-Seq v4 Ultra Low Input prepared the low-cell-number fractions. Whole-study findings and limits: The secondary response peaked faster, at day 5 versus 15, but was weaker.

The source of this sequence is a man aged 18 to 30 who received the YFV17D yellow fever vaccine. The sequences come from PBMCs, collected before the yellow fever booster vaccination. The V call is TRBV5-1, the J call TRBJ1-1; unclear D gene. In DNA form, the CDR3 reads TGCGCCAGCAACATCCTAGGCGGGTTAGAAAACACTGAAGCTTTCTTT. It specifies CASNILGGLENTEAFF.